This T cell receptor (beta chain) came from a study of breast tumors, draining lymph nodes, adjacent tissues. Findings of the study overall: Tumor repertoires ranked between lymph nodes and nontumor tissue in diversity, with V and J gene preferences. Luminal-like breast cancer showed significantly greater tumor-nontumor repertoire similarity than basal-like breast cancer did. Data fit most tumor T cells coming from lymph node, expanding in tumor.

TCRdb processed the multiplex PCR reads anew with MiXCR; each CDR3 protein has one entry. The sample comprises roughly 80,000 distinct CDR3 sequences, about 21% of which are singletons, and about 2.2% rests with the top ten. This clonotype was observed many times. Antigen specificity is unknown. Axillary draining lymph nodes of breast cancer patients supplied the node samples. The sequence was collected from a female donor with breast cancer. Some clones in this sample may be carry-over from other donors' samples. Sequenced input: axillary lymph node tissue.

The CDR3 spells CASSLGTNGYTF. CDR3 in DNA: TGTGCCAGCAGTCTCGGGACAAATGGCTACACCTTC. This chain links TRBV25-1 with TRBJ1-2, with TRBD1 as a possible D gene (6 bases). The V and J ends lost 5 bases and 6 bases respectively, with 10 bases between them. The CDR3 extends over 12 amino acids. Germline assignment: CDR1 MGHDK and CDR2 SYGVNS.